Each of the 24 T cell receptor beta chains below was sequenced from the same sample in a study of PD-1 blockade in classical Hodgkin lymphoma. Time point indicated: cycle 4 day 1 (C4D1), after five to seven weeks of nivolumab. Each patient experienced a relapse that followed autologous stem cell transplantation, and brentuximab vedotin exposure varied. Clones were sequenced by immunoSEQ multiplex PCR, and TCRdb holds only the in-frame ones, with some missing. The sample lists 50,000 or so clones, 90% occurring once. The material sequenced was peripheral blood mononuclear cells (PBMCs), taken before the fourth cycle of nivolumab. All receptors derive from a human donor with classical Hodgkin lymphoma.

The chain employs TRBV9 and TRBJ2-7; D perhaps matches TRBD2 (5 bases). The CDR3 has 15 amino acids. V was cut by 1 base and J by 3 bases, with 14 bases left in between. Germline CDR1 SGDLS, CDR2 YYNGEE. The CDR3 sequence: CASSVNIGGGYEQYF. CDR3 coding DNA: TGTGCCAGCAGCGTAAACATAGGAGGAGGCTACGAGCAGTACTTC.

This sequence joins TRBV7-6 and TRBJ2-2, with 8 bases identical to TRBD2. Germline CDR1 SGHVS, CDR2 FNYEAQ. The J segment lost 7 bases and the V segment lost 5 bases, leaving 18 bases of the junction unmatched. This CDR3 region has 18 residues. CDR3 nucleotides: TGTGCCAGCAGCCCGCCCCGCGGCGGGAGGTTTTATGGCGGGGAGCTGTTTTTT. It specifies CASSPPRGGRFYGGELFF.

V gene TRBV4-1 combines with J gene TRBJ2-1, with 10 bases that match TRBD2. Unmatched junction bases numbered 11, after V lost 4 bases and J lost 5 bases. The CDR3 has 17 amino acids. Germline V CDR1 and CDR2: MGHRA, YSYEKL. The DNA for the CDR3 is TGCGCCAGCAGCCCGATAGCGGGAGGTCCCGCCCACAATGAGCAGTTCTTC. Translation: CASSPIAGGPAHNEQFF.

The gene calls are TRBV19 and TRBJ2-1, with D perhaps matching TRBD2 (6 bases). CDR1 and CDR2 from the germline V gene are LNHDA and SQIVND (reference sequence). The CDR3 is 15 residues long. Trimming cost V 3 bases and J 1 base, with 10 bases left between them. CDR3 bases: TGTGCCAGTAGTATGCGTAGCGGATCCTACAATGAGCAGTTCTTC. Its protein product is CASSMRSGSYNEQFF.

This sequence joins TRBV7-9 and TRBJ1-1; D possibly corresponds to TRBD1 (5 bases). The CDR3 consists of 13 residues. Germline loops: CDR1 SEHNR, CDR2 FQNEAQ (reference sequence). V dropped 6 bases and J dropped 4 bases, with 12 bases sitting between them. The CDR3 protein is CASSFDRGTEAFF. DNA of the CDR3: TGTGCCAGCAGTTTTGATAGGGGCACTGAAGCTTTCTTT.

This rearrangement joins TRBV11-3 to TRBJ2-3; a possible D gene is TRBD2 (5 bases). V lost 3 bases, J lost 1 base, and 8 bases lay in between. CDR1 and CDR2 from the germline V gene are SGHNT and YENEEA. There are 14 residues in the CDR3. This CDR3 is CASSLEAGTDTQYF. CDR3 nucleotides: TGTGCCAGCAGCTTGGAGGCCGGCACAGATACGCAGTATTTT.

The J gene is TRBJ2-2, the V gene TRBV9, with D hard to call. The CDR3 runs 16 residues. Between the trimmed V and J ends, which lost 4 bases and 5 bases, there was a span of 18 bases. Germline CDR1 and CDR2: SGDLS and YYNGEE. CDR3 sequence: CASSTLGLGRTGELFF. In DNA, the CDR3 is TGTGCCAGCAGCACCCTAGGATTAGGAAGGACCGGGGAGCTGTTTTTT.

The chain joins TRBV19 to TRBJ1-3, with D possibly matching TRBD1 (6 bases). Trimming removed 2 bases from V and 8 bases from J, with 13 bases in between. The CDR3 is 14 residues long. The V gene's germline CDR1 is LNHDA and CDR2 SQIVND (reference sequence). In nucleotides, the CDR3 is TGTGCCAGTAGTATAACAGGGTTTGAGGACACCATATATTTT. Protein: CASSITGFEDTIYF.

This chain links TRBV10-3 with TRBJ2-2; TRBD2 is a possible D gene (5 bases). CDR1 and CDR2 (germline): ENHRY, SYGVKD. The ends were cut back, 11 bases at V and 3 bases at J, with 22 bases in the middle. The CDR3 totals 16 residues. This chain's CDR3 is CAFRSTTQGDTGELFF. The CDR3 DNA sequence: TGTGCCTTCCGCTCGACTACCCAAGGCGACACCGGGGAGCTGTTTTTT.

This rearrangement joins TRBV27 to TRBJ2-1, with D perhaps matching TRBD2 (5 bases). V gave up 3 bases and J gave up 7 bases, with 19 bases separating them. The CDR3 totals 16 residues. Germline loops: CDR1 MNHEY, CDR2 SMNVEV (reference sequence). CDR3 in DNA: TGTGCCAGCAGTTTTGGTCCGGGGAGTGGCCTGAATGAGCAGTTCTTC. It encodes CASSFGPGSGLNEQFF.

This chain links TRBV4-2 with TRBJ2-4; 9 bases are shared with TRBD2. Unmatched junction bases numbered 5, after V lost 0 bases and J lost 2 bases. Germline CDR1 reads LGHNA; CDR2 reads YNFKEQ. The CDR3 consists of 17 residues. CDR3 region: CASSQDGGRGTKNIQYF. DNA of the CDR3: TGTGCCAGCAGCCAAGACGGCGGGAGGGGAACCAAAAACATTCAGTACTTC.

This chain links TRBV5-1 with TRBJ2-1; 7 nucleotides line up with TRBD2. Trimming removed 6 bases from V and 5 bases from J; junction bases left unmatched: 5. Germline V lookup: CDR1 SGHRS, CDR2 YFSETQ. CDR3 size: 13 residues. For the CDR3, the DNA is TGCGCCAGCAACGATGGACTAGACAATGAGCAGTTCTTC. This gives the protein CASNDGLDNEQFF.

The V gene is TRBV5-4, the J gene TRBJ2-1, with 9 nucleotides matching TRBD2. CDR3 length: 17 residues. Germline CDR1 and CDR2: SGHNT and YYREEE (reference sequence). Losses at the gene ends were 7 bases for V and 0 bases for J; bases not matched to a gene: 11. The CDR3 sequence: CASETGGRVPSYNEQFF. CDR3 nucleotides: TGTGCCAGCGAGACGGGCGGGAGGGTACCCTCCTACAATGAGCAGTTCTTC.

The chain combines TRBV21-1 with TRBJ2-1; no DNA check was done on the table's D call, TRBD2. TRBV21-1 is tagged as a pseudogene. This CDR3 is 16 amino acids long. CDR3 nucleotides: TGTGCCAGCAGCCCAAGACCGGGACTAGACAACAATGAGCAGTTCTTC. Amino acids: CASSPRPGLDNNEQFF.

The chain recombines TRBV19 with TRBJ2-1, with D possibly being TRBD1 (5 bases). This CDR3 region has 15 residues. The germline gives CDR1 LNHDA, CDR2 SQIVND (reference sequence). V lost 0 bases and J lost 6, with 12 bases in between. The CDR3 is CASSIDWGGRNEQFF. In nucleotides, the CDR3 is TGTGCCAGTAGTATAGATTGGGGCGGACGCAATGAGCAGTTCTTC.

This chain links TRBV28 with TRBJ2-1; maybe TRBD1 (6 bases). Germline V gene sequence: CDR1 MDHEN, CDR2 SYDVKM. V was cut by 6 bases and J by 3 bases, with 12 bases left in between. The CDR3 totals 14 residues. The CDR3 DNA sequence: TGTGCCAGCAGGCTGACAGGAAACTACAATGAGCAGTTCTTC. This encodes CASRLTGNYNEQFF.

The chain couples TRBV6-4 to TRBJ2-1; no clear D. The CDR3 covers 15 residues. CDR1 MRHNA and CDR2 SNTAGT come from the germline V gene. V lost 6 bases to trimming and J lost 7 bases, with 19 bases between them. This CDR3 reads CASSRMTSAVNEQFF. The CDR3 nucleotides are TGTGCCAGCAGCAGAATGACCAGCGCGGTTAATGAGCAGTTCTTC.

J is TRBJ2-2 and V is TRBV11-3; D is undetermined. The germline gives CDR1 SGHNT, CDR2 YENEEA. The CDR3 length is 14 residues. V was shortened by 3 bases and J by 5 bases, with 10 bases between the two germline ends. DNA of the CDR3: TGTGCCAGCAGCTTCCGAACTAAGACCGGGGAGCTGTTTTTT. Amino acid sequence: CASSFRTKTGELFF.

The chain joins TRBV27 to TRBJ2-3; 7 bases agree with TRBD1. Germline CDR1 MNHEY, CDR2 SMNVEV (reference sequence). The junction had 5 bases not matched to a gene; V was cut back by 3 bases and J by 8 bases. CDR3 length: 13 amino acids. The CDR3 is CASSFLRQGTQYF. The CDR3 bases are TGTGCCAGCAGTTTCCTCCGACAGGGTACGCAGTATTTT.

The chain combines TRBV5-4 with TRBJ2-7; 13 bases match TRBD2. Trimming removed 4 bases from V and 3 bases from J; junction bases left unmatched: 13. Looked up from germline, CDR1 is SGHNT and CDR2 is YYREEE (reference sequence). This CDR3 region has 18 residues. CDR3 loop: CASSRGLAGVTTNYEQYF. In DNA, the CDR3 is TGTGCCAGCAGCCGTGGACTAGCGGGAGTAACTACAAACTACGAGCAGTACTTC.

V usage is TRBV7-8 and J usage is TRBJ2-6; a weak D match, TRBD1 (6 bases). V gave up 6 bases and J gave up 2 bases, with 11 bases separating them. The CDR3 is 15 residues long. The germline V gene has CDR1 SGHVS and CDR2 FQNEAQ. CDR3 residues: CASRFPGAGANVLTF. The DNA of the CDR3 is TGTGCCAGCAGGTTTCCAGGGGCTGGGGCCAACGTCCTGACTTTC.

The rearrangement joins TRBV28 to TRBJ2-1; no firm D call. Per germline, CDR1 MDHEN and CDR2 SYDVKM. The ends were cut back, 5 bases at V and 2 bases at J, with 10 bases in the middle. The CDR3 covers 14 residues. CDR3 DNA sequence: TGTGCCAGCAGTCTAGGATTACCCTACAATGAGCAGTTCTTC. Translated, it gives CASSLGLPYNEQFF.

This clone was counted between two and nine times. The chain has TRBV2 and TRBJ1-2; D ambiguous. Trimming removed 2 bases at V and 2 bases at J, with 6 bases between. CDR1 is SNHLY and CDR2 is FYNNEI in the germline V gene. This CDR3 spans 13 amino acids. CDR3 sequence reads: CASSETINYGYTF. CDR3 nucleotide sequence: TGTGCCAGCAGTGAAACTATAAACTATGGCTACACCTTC. Complete variable domain (other parts from reference TRBV2 and TRBJ1-2): EPEVTQTPSHQVTQMGQEVILRCVPISNHLYFYWYRQILGQKVEFLVSFYNNEISEKSEIFDDQFSVERPDGSNFTLKIRSTKLEDSAMYFCASSETINYGYTFGSGTRLTVV.

The chain carries TRBV5-1 and TRBJ1-1; D unresolved. There are 13 residues in the CDR3. V lost 1 base and J lost 1, with 5 bases in between. Per the germline V gene, CDR1 is SGHRS and CDR2 is YFSETQ. This chain's CDR3 is CASSLNQNTEAFF. The CDR3 nucleotides read TGCGCCAGCAGCTTGAATCAGAACACTGAAGCTTTCTTT.